This T cell receptor beta chain originates from a study of beta chain features in type 1 diabetes. Reverse transcription of all isolated RNA meant that expressed TCRB transcripts were sequenced. The read count averaged around 4 million across naive, central memory and regulatory T cell samples. Measured with immunoSEQ multiplex PCR; TCRdb has only the in-frame clones, and not every one. This table holds hundreds of thousands of clones, around 16% found once. About this clone: What it binds is not known.

Sorting produced populations that all topped 95% purity. Study conclusions and caveats: More deletions and fewer insertions at VDJ junctions were seen in type 1 diabetes patients.

Sequencing was done on a sample of naive CD4+ T cells from blood. The sequence came from a man between 18 and 35 years old in good health.

DNA of the CDR3: TGCGCCAGCAGCACGCGGACTAGCGGCACCTACGAGCAGTACTTC. It yields the protein CASSTRTSGTYEQYF. The rearrangement joins TRBV5-1 to TRBJ2-7; 10 nucleotides agree with TRBD2. The CDR3 extends over 15 amino acids. Germline V gene sequence: CDR1 SGHRS, CDR2 YFSETQ. The V segment lost 4 bases and the J segment 2 bases; nucleotides outside the gene matches: 6.